A single sample gave rise to the 27 T cell receptor beta chains below, sequenced in a study of Ad26.COV2.S vaccination and SARS-CoV-2 variants. Libraries were prepared by immunoSEQ multiplex PCR; TCRdb keeps only in-frame clonotypes and omits some of them. The sample has some 350,000 clones, about 85% seen once. Treatment here: about 20 received Ad26.COV2.S at low or high dose, single or two shots; five or six received placebo; per-sample allocation not given. The samples were gathered on day 63 after the first injection of vaccine or placebo. This material consisted of peripheral blood, taken in a trial of Ad26.COV2.S vaccine versus placebo. The receptors were gathered from a person aged 18-65 years who received the Ad26.COV2.S COVID-19 vaccine or a placebo.

The J gene is TRBJ2-5, the V gene TRBV3-1 (or the pseudogene TRBV3-2), with D tentatively TRBD2 (6 bases). The V end was cut by 3 bases, the J end by 5 bases, with 16 bases between. There are 15 residues in the CDR3. The germline CDR1 and CDR2 sequences are LGHDT and YNNKEL (reference sequence). The CDR3 protein is CASSQGPAGRETQYF. CDR3 in DNA: TGTGCCAGCAGCCAGGGGCCGGCAGGGAGGGAGACCCAGTACTTC.

V usage is TRBV19 and J usage is TRBJ2-2, with D possibly being TRBD2 (5 bases). Trimming stripped 2 bases from V and 2 bases from J, with 18 bases between. CDR3 size: 18 residues. Germline assignment: CDR1 LNHDA and CDR2 SQIVND (reference sequence). The CDR3 loop reads CASSIYGLSRYNTGELFF. The DNA of the CDR3 is TGTGCCAGTAGTATATATGGACTCTCACGGTATAACACCGGGGAGCTGTTTTTT. The variable domain in full, with the rest retrieved from reference TRBV19 and TRBJ2-2, is DGGITQSPKYLFRKEGQNVTLSCEQNLNHDAMYWYRQDPGQGLRLIYYSQIVNDFQKGDIAEGYSVSREKKESFPLTVTSAQKNPTAFYLCASSIYGLSRYNTGELFFGEGSRLTVL.

This rearrangement joins TRBV27 to TRBJ1-2, with D perhaps TRBD1 (5 bases). Germline values: CDR1 MNHEY, CDR2 SMNVEV (reference sequence). The CDR3 contains 15 residues. Deletions cut 1 base from V and 2 bases from J, with 11 bases between. The CDR3 DNA reads TGTGCCAGCAGTTTATTGGGGGGAGGAAACTATGGCTACACCTTC. This gives the protein CASSLLGGGNYGYTF.

V is TRBV11-2 and J is TRBJ2-3; 9 positions agree with TRBD2. V trimming: 1 base; J trimming: 6 bases; junction bases outside the gene matches: 8. CDR1 SGHAT and CDR2 FQNNGV come from the germline V gene. The CDR3 covers 16 residues. CDR3 protein: CASSLVGSGGQDTQYF. CDR3 in DNA: TGTGCCAGCAGCTTAGTAGGTAGCGGGGGTCAGGATACGCAGTATTTT.

This rearrangement joins TRBV23-1 to TRBJ2-7; TRBD2 matches at 7 bases. TRBV23-1 is an open reading frame, and its role is uncertain. This CDR3 has 16 amino acids. With V trimmed by 0 bases and J by 0 bases, 5 bases remained unmatched. The CDR3: CASSQSRGSPSYEQYF. The CDR3 DNA follows: TGCGCCAGCAGTCAATCGCGGGGGTCACCCTCCTACGAGCAGTACTTC.

The rearrangement joins TRBV7-9 to TRBJ1-1; D may be TRBD1 (5 bases). V was trimmed by 5 bases and J by 6 bases, leaving 13 bases between them. Per the germline V gene, CDR1 is SEHNR and CDR2 is FQNEAQ (reference sequence). The CDR3 sequence is 13 residues long. CDR3 sequence reads: CASSRTRPAEAFF. CDR3 DNA: TGTGCCAGCAGCAGGACACGGCCCGCTGAAGCTTTCTTT.

The genes are TRBV2 and TRBJ1-6; D perhaps matches TRBD1 (5 bases). CDR3 length equals 13 residues. V dropped 3 bases and J dropped 11 bases, with 11 bases sitting between them. Per the germline V gene, CDR1 is SNHLY and CDR2 is FYNNEI. CDR3 in DNA: TGTGCCAGCAGTGAGGGGGGTCTACCACCCCTCCACTTT. Translation: CASSEGGLPPLHF.

This clone was recorded once. V gene TRBV28 combines with J gene TRBJ2-7, with D perhaps TRBD2 (5 bases). CDR1 and CDR2 from the germline V gene are MDHEN and SYDVKM. The germline V and J ends were trimmed by 6 bases and 2 bases, with 11 bases remaining between them. The CDR3 runs 13 residues. In DNA form, the CDR3 reads TGTGCCAGCAGAGGACTTTCCCCCTACGAGCAGTACTTC. Amino acids: CASRGLSPYEQYF.

The rearrangement uses TRBV6-2 or TRBV6-3 and TRBJ2-2; D is ambiguous. Looked up from germline, CDR1 is MNHEY and CDR2 is SVGEGT. V was pared by 1 base and J by 1 base, with 13 bases between. The CDR3 has 17 residues. CDR3 DNA: TGTGCCAGCAGTTACTTCCGTAGACTCGAGAACACCGGGGAGCTGTTTTTT. This codes for CASSYFRRLENTGELFF.

The chain recombines TRBV11-2 with TRBJ1-2, with 9 bases that match TRBD1. This CDR3 region has 14 residues. V lost 8 bases to trimming and J lost 4 bases; unmatched junction nucleotides: 8. Germline V gene lookup returns CDR1 SGHAT and CDR2 FQNNGV. CDR3 coding DNA: TGTGCCAGCGGCCCCAGGACAGGGGTCTATGGCTACACCTTC. It specifies CASGPRTGVYGYTF.

This chain links TRBV27 with TRBJ2-3; D is ambiguous. Germline V lookup: CDR1 MNHEY, CDR2 SMNVEV (reference sequence). V was trimmed by 6 bases and J by 0 bases, leaving 10 bases between them. The CDR3 contains 14 residues. The CDR3 nucleotides are TGTGCCAGCAGCCCCGGCGACAGCACAGATACGCAGTATTTT. Protein product: CASSPGDSTDTQYF.

The J gene is TRBJ1-5, the V gene TRBV12-5, with 7 bases lining up with TRBD1. Unmatched junction bases numbered 5, after V lost 5 bases and J lost 1 base. Germline CDR1 LGHNT, CDR2 FRNRAP. This CDR3 has 15 residues. DNA of the CDR3: TGTGCTAGTGGTCCGCCGGGACAGAGCAATCAGCCCCAGCATTTT. Amino acid sequence: CASGPPGQSNQPQHF.

The genes are TRBV9 and TRBJ2-3, with TRBD1 matching 7 bases. The length of the CDR3 is 19 residues. V was clipped by 4 bases and J by 10 bases; unmatched bases: 27. Germline CDR1 SGDLS, CDR2 YYNGEE. CDR3 in DNA: TGTGCCAGCAGCCCCCGTGGGAAATTCTCCGGGACAGTTCACGGGGCGCAGTATTTT. Translation: CASSPRGKFSGTVHGAQYF.

The genes are TRBV2 and TRBJ2-2; 14 nucleotides line up with TRBD2. The germline CDR1 and CDR2 sequences are SNHLY and FYNNEI. The V and J ends lost 6 bases and 7 bases, in that order; junction bases with no gene match: 7. The CDR3 covers 16 residues. The CDR3 region is CASRTSGGALSGELFF. The CDR3 nucleotides are TGTGCCAGCAGGACTAGCGGGGGGGCCCTGAGCGGGGAGCTGTTTTTT.

The chain is built from TRBV19 and TRBJ1-5, with TRBD1 as a possible D gene (5 bases). Germline V gene lookup returns CDR1 LNHDA and CDR2 SQIVND (reference sequence). The length of the CDR3 is 15 residues. Deletions cut 4 bases from V and 1 base from J, with 11 bases between. The CDR3 DNA reads TGTGCCAGTAGTACGGGGGGGTCCAGCAATCAGCCCCAGCATTTT. It encodes CASSTGGSSNQPQHF.

The chain employs TRBV27 and TRBJ1-1, with D unclear. The germline CDR1 and CDR2 sequences are MNHEY and SMNVEV (reference sequence). Trimming left V 2 bases short and J 1 base short, with 8 bases between. The CDR3 covers 14 residues. The CDR3 reads CASSLIVGNTEAFF. DNA for the CDR3: TGTGCCAGCAGTTTAATCGTGGGGAACACTGAAGCTTTCTTT.

V gene TRBV7-9 combines with J gene TRBJ2-7; D is possibly TRBD1 (5 bases). Trimming left V 3 bases short and J 5 bases short, with 14 bases between. CDR1 SEHNR and CDR2 FQNEAQ come from the germline V gene (reference sequence). The CDR3 is made up of 14 amino acids. The CDR3 loop reads CASSFLGALNEQYF. DNA of the CDR3: TGTGCCAGCAGCTTTTTAGGGGCCCTTAACGAGCAGTACTTC.

CDR3 sequence (DNA): TGCGCCAGCAGCTTGGTTGCGGGAGGTGCATACACAGATACGCAGTATTTT. Amino acid sequence: CASSLVAGGAYTDTQYF. The chain recombines TRBV5-1 with TRBJ2-3, with 8 bases fitting TRBD2. The germline V gene has CDR1 SGHRS and CDR2 YFSETQ. The J segment lost 2 bases and the V segment lost 0 bases, leaving 8 bases of the junction unmatched. This CDR3 contains 17 residues.

The genes are TRBV7-9 and TRBJ2-7, with a weak D call TRBD1 (6 bases). CDR1 and CDR2 from the germline V gene are SEHNR and FQNEAQ (reference sequence). The V end was cut by 5 bases, the J end by 5 bases, with 13 bases between. The CDR3 covers 13 residues. The CDR3 sequence: CASSPDRNDEQYF. The CDR3 DNA follows: TGTGCCAGCAGCCCAGACAGGAACGACGAGCAGTACTTC.

The chain recombines TRBV6-1 with TRBJ2-5; no clear D gene. V was trimmed by 4 bases and J by 5 bases, leaving 20 bases between them. CDR3 length: 16 amino acids. Germline CDR1 MNHNS, CDR2 SASEGT. Here the CDR3 reads CASSGSAARVGETQYF. As DNA, the CDR3 is TGTGCCAGCAGTGGATCGGCAGCCAGAGTGGGGGAGACCCAGTACTTC.

Here the CDR3 DNA reads TGTGCCAGCAGCTTAGCGGACCAGCGGACTAGTGGTGAGCAGTTCTTC. Protein: CASSLADQRTSGEQFF. V and J are TRBV7-2 and TRBJ2-1; 7 nucleotides agree with TRBD2. V dropped 0 bases and J dropped 9; count of bases not matched to a gene: 11. The CDR3 extends over 16 amino acids. Germline CDR1 is SGHTA and CDR2 is FQGNSA.

The genes are TRBV7-2 and TRBJ1-1; D is ambiguous. The germline V and J ends were trimmed by 4 bases and 5 bases, with 11 bases remaining between them. In germline, CDR1 is SGHTA, CDR2 FQGNSA. This CDR3 spans 13 amino acids. The CDR3 bases are TGTGCCAGCAGCTCTGAACCATTTACTGAAGCTTTCTTT. Amino acids: CASSSEPFTEAFF. The full variable domain, rest sourced from reference TRBV7-2 and TRBJ1-1, is GAGVSQSPSNKVTEKGKDVELRCDPISGHTALYWYRQSLGQGLEFLIYFQGNSAPDKSGLPSDRFSAERTGGSVSTLTIQRTQQEDSAVYLCASSSEPFTEAFFGQGTRLTVV.

The rearrangement links TRBV4-1 to TRBJ2-5, with 15 nucleotides matching TRBD2. CDR3 length: 19 residues. Germline assignment: CDR1 MGHRA and CDR2 YSYEKL. Germline trimming cut 3 bases from V and 3 bases from J; bases unmatched to any gene: 11. The CDR3 spells CASSQRRTSGRANEETQYF. DNA of the CDR3: TGCGCCAGCAGCCAGAGGAGGACTAGCGGGAGGGCCAATGAAGAGACCCAGTACTTC.

This chain links TRBV5-1 with TRBJ2-1; no firm D call. The CDR3 consists of 13 residues. V lost 3 bases to trimming and J lost 0 bases, with 4 bases between them. Germline CDR1 and CDR2: SGHRS and YFSETQ. In DNA form, the CDR3 reads TGCGCCAGCAGCTCCTACTCCTACAATGAGCAGTTCTTC. Residues: CASSSYSYNEQFF.

The V and J genes are TRBV6-5 and TRBJ2-3; 7 nucleotides align to TRBD1. The CDR3 contains 14 residues. The V gene end was trimmed by 5 bases and the J gene end by 4 bases; junction bases not matched to a gene: 6. Germline assignment: CDR1 MNHEY and CDR2 SVGAGI. For the CDR3, the DNA is TGTGCCAGCAGTACAAGACAGGGATCAGATACGCAGTATTTT. Translation gives CASSTRQGSDTQYF.

This clone was seen many times. This chain joins TRBV7-9 and TRBJ2-2; no definite D call. This CDR3 is 13 amino acids long. Trimming took off 2 bases at V and 6 bases at J, with 7 bases between the two ends. Germline lookup yields CDR1 SEHNR and CDR2 FQNEAQ (reference sequence). In nucleotides, the CDR3 is TGTGCCAGCAGCTTAACGGTAGCCGGGGAGCTGTTTTTT. It translates to CASSLTVAGELFF.

This sequence joins TRBV6-5 and TRBJ2-7; 9 bases agree with TRBD1. CDR3 length: 15 amino acids. Per germline, CDR1 MNHEY and CDR2 SVGAGI. Trimming took 9 bases from V and 6 from J; bases not matched to a gene: 15. In DNA, the CDR3 is TGTGCCAGTCCCCCCCGGACAGGGGTCTCGCTCGAGCAGTACTTC. Translated: CASPPRTGVSLEQYF.